Shown below are 21 T cell receptor beta chains from a single sample sequenced in a study of blood T cell repertoires in COVID-19. Clones were sequenced by immunoSEQ multiplex PCR, and TCRdb holds only the in-frame ones, with some missing. There are roughly 180,000 clones in the sample; 94% occur only once, and 0.6% to 0.9% lies in the top ten. Sequenced material: peripheral blood. These receptors came from a man aged 25-45 years with COVID-19, enrolled during active disease.

The gene calls are TRBV10-3 and TRBJ2-5, with 7 nucleotides matching TRBD2. V gave up 11 bases and J gave up 4 bases; unmatched junction bases: 10. Germline V gene sequence: CDR1 ENHRY, CDR2 SYGVKD. The CDR3 spans 13 residues. The CDR3: CASQGGDGETQYF. CDR3 bases: TGTGCCTCCCAGGGAGGGGATGGAGAGACCCAGTACTTC.

The rearrangement links TRBV18 to TRBJ1-2, with 10 bases identical to TRBD1. This CDR3 is 15 amino acids long. The V gene's germline CDR1 is KGHSH and CDR2 LQKENI. The trim removed 3 bases at V and 6 bases at J, leaving 7 bases unmatched. The DNA of the CDR3 is TGTGCCAGCTCACCTCGGGTCGGGACAGGGGATGGCTACACCTTC. It is translated as CASSPRVGTGDGYTF.

This clone appeared once. V gene TRBV6-5 combines with J gene TRBJ2-2; 8 bases are shared with TRBD2. The CDR3 loop spans 13 amino acids. In germline, CDR1 is MNHEY, CDR2 SVGAGI. CDR3 region: CVGGDTNTGELFF. As DNA, the CDR3 is TGTGTCGGGGGGGACACAAACACCGGGGAGCTGTTTTTT.

Here the CDR3 reads CASSGQGIHEQYF. In DNA, the CDR3 is TGTGCCAGCAGTGGACAGGGAATCCACGAGCAGTACTTC. V and J are TRBV2 and TRBJ2-7, with 7 bases fitting TRBD1. The length of the CDR3 is 13 residues. Germline V lookup: CDR1 SNHLY, CDR2 FYNNEI. Trimming at V came to 4 bases and at J to 5 bases, leaving 5 bases not matched to a gene.

The chain couples TRBV5-4 to TRBJ1-3; D not resolved. The germline V and J ends were trimmed by 3 bases and 1 base, with 5 bases remaining between them. CDR1 is SGHNT and CDR2 is YYREEE in the germline V gene (reference sequence). This CDR3 is built from 13 residues. CDR3 protein: CASSSVSGNTIYF. For the CDR3, the DNA is TGTGCCAGCAGCTCCGTTTCTGGAAACACCATATATTTT.

The rearrangement uses TRBV19 and TRBJ2-1, with TRBD2 identical over 9 bases. The CDR3 is made up of 15 amino acids. J was trimmed by 5 bases and V by 8 bases; bases with no gene match: 10. CDR1 and CDR2 (germline): LNHDA, SQIVND (reference sequence). In DNA, the CDR3 is TGTGCCAGTGCCATGAGGCGGGGGGGGAACAATGAGCAGTTCTTC. Its translation: CASAMRRGGNNEQFF.

This clone was seen once. This chain connects TRBV27 to TRBJ2-3; D unresolved. The CDR3 is 13 residues long. CDR1 and CDR2 (germline): MNHEY, SMNVEV (reference sequence). V was shortened by 7 bases and J by 2 bases, with 10 bases between the two germline ends. Written as DNA, the CDR3 is TGTGCCAGCACCGTGGGCCCCACAGATACGCAGTATTTT. This translates into CASTVGPTDTQYF.

Here the CDR3 reads CASSSPGLAGVYEQYF. The CDR3, as DNA: TGCGCCAGCAGCTCACCGGGACTAGCGGGGGTTTACGAGCAGTACTTC. V usage is TRBV5-1 and J usage is TRBJ2-7; TRBD2 agrees at 14 bases. With V trimmed by 3 bases and J by 4 bases, 6 bases remained unmatched. This CDR3 has 16 amino acids. Germline V CDR1 and CDR2: SGHRS, YFSETQ. Looking up the rest from reference TRBV5-1 and TRBJ2-7 gives the full variable domain: KAGVTQTPRYLIKTRGQQVTLSCSPISGHRSVSWYQQTPGQGLQFLFEYFSETQRNKGNFPGRFSGRQFSNSRSEMNVSTLELGDSALYLCASSSPGLAGVYEQYFGPGTRLTVT.

V is TRBV9 and J is TRBJ2-1; TRBD2 matches at 8 bases. CDR1 is SGDLS, CDR2 YYNGEE, per germline. The CDR3 length is 15 residues. J gave up 8 bases and V 4 bases, and 11 bases lay outside the gene matches. The CDR3 DNA follows: TGTGCCAGCAGCCCCTTTAGCGGGGTCCGCGATGAGCAGTTCTTC. The encoded protein is CASSPFSGVRDEQFF.

This chain uses TRBV7-9 with TRBJ2-1; TRBD2 matches at 9 bases. CDR1 and CDR2 from the germline V gene are SEHNR and FQNEAQ (reference sequence). This CDR3 is built from 14 residues. Unmatched junction bases numbered 7, after V lost 8 bases and J lost 5 bases. The CDR3 DNA is TGTGCCAGCTCGAGCGGGGGGATTAACAATGAGCAGTTCTTC. Translation: CASSSGGINNEQFF. Supplemented by reference TRBV7-9 and TRBJ2-1, the full variable domain reads DTGVSQNPRHKITKRGQNVTFRCDPISEHNRLYWYRQTLGQGPEFLTYFQNEAQLEKSRLLSDRFSAERPKGSFSTLEIQRTEQGDSAMYLCASSSGGINNEQFFGPGTRLTVL.

The chain employs TRBV19 and TRBJ1-1; 10 bases line up with TRBD1. The trim removed 7 bases at V and 0 bases at J, leaving 8 bases unmatched. The germline V gene encodes CDR1 LNHDA and CDR2 SQIVND (reference sequence). This CDR3 has 16 residues. CDR3 sequence (DNA): TGTGCCAGTATTATCGGGACAGGGGCCATGAACACTGAAGCTTTCTTT. Translation gives CASIIGTGAMNTEAFF.

Concerning this clone: A junction end diverges from the germline sequence, so it may reflect a read error. This chain links TRBV5-1 with TRBJ2-1; D possibly corresponds to TRBD1 (6 bases). CDR3 length: 16 residues. Germline-derived CDR1 and CDR2 are SGHRS and YFSETQ. The CDR3 region is CASGFGFGTTYNEQFF. In DNA form, the CDR3 reads TGCGCCAGCGGCTTCGGGTTCGGGACAACTTACAATGAGCAGTTCTTC.

The CDR3 coding sequence is TGCAGCGTTGATATAAACACTGAAGCTTTCTTT. Protein product: CSVDINTEAFF. The gene calls are TRBV29-1 and TRBJ1-1; no clear D gene. Per the germline V gene, CDR1 is SQVTM and CDR2 is ANQGSEA. This CDR3 is built from 11 residues. Trimming took off 3 bases at V and 2 bases at J, with 4 bases between the two ends.

CDR3 DNA: TGTGCCAGCAGTCCGAGGGACAGTAGCACAGATACGCAGTATTTT. Translated, it gives CASSPRDSSTDTQYF. V usage is TRBV6-5 and J usage is TRBJ2-3; TRBD1 aligns across 7 bases. Germline V gene data show CDR1 as MNHEY and CDR2 as SVGAGI. Trimming cost V 5 bases and J 0 bases; bases outside gene matches: 5. CDR3 size: 15 residues.

The chain couples TRBV4-1 to TRBJ2-7, with D possibly TRBD1 on 6 matching bases. Trimming cost V 0 bases and J 1 base, with 10 bases left between them. Germline CDR1 reads MGHRA; CDR2 reads YSYEKL. This CDR3 has 15 residues. Here the CDR3 reads CASSQDAGVSYEQYF. In nucleotides, the CDR3 is TGCGCCAGCAGCCAAGATGCAGGGGTTTCCTACGAGCAGTACTTC.

The chain combines TRBV7-2 with TRBJ1-4; D may be TRBD1 (5 bases). Germline values: CDR1 SGHTA, CDR2 FQGNSA. CDR3 size: 15 residues. V dropped 5 bases and J dropped 8 bases, with 18 bases sitting between them. This CDR3 is CASSGGSKLREKLFF. In nucleotides, the CDR3 is TGTGCCAGCAGCGGGGGGAGCAAACTGAGGGAAAAACTGTTTTTT.

V and J are TRBV6-6 and TRBJ1-1; D is possibly TRBD1 (5 bases). The CDR3 has 14 residues. Trimming cost V 2 bases and J 3 bases, with 10 bases left between them. CDR1 and CDR2 (germline): MNHNY, SVGAGI (reference sequence). CDR3 in DNA: TGTGCCAGCAGTTACGGGGCTAGGGACACTGAAGCTTTCTTT. The encoded protein is CASSYGARDTEAFF.

The genes are TRBV6-5 and TRBJ1-2; the D gene is possibly TRBD1 (5 bases). Per the germline V gene, CDR1 is MNHEY and CDR2 is SVGAGI. Deletions cut 2 bases from V and 5 bases from J, with 15 bases between. The CDR3 is 15 residues long. The CDR3 spells CASSYLDGGGYGYTF. The CDR3 nucleotides read TGTGCCAGCAGTTACCTGGACGGGGGGGGATATGGCTACACCTTC.

The rearrangement joins TRBV2 to TRBJ1-2; 11 bases agree with TRBD1. The germline CDR1 and CDR2 sequences are SNHLY and FYNNEI. Trimming at V came to 4 bases and at J to 7 bases, leaving 2 bases not matched to a gene. The CDR3 extends over 13 amino acids. This chain's CDR3 is CASSGDRGGGYTF. The DNA of the CDR3 is TGTGCCAGCAGTGGGGACAGGGGGGGTGGCTACACCTTC.

The chain employs TRBV4-1 and TRBJ1-5, with D tentatively TRBD1 (6 bases). The CDR3 is 15 amino acids. V lost 4 bases and J lost 1, with 11 bases in between. CDR1 and CDR2 from the germline V gene are MGHRA and YSYEKL. CDR3 bases: TGCGCCAGCAGCCTCCCGGACAGAAGCAATCAGCCCCAGCATTTT. Its protein product is CASSLPDRSNQPQHF.

This sequence joins TRBV6-5 and TRBJ2-7; D may be TRBD1 (6 bases). This CDR3 contains 14 residues. The germline gives CDR1 MNHEY, CDR2 SVGAGI. The ends were cut back, 7 bases at V and 2 bases at J, with 15 bases in the middle. CDR3 region: CASNPQGAPYEQYF. CDR3 DNA sequence: TGTGCCAGCAACCCACAGGGTGCCCCCTACGAGCAGTACTTC.